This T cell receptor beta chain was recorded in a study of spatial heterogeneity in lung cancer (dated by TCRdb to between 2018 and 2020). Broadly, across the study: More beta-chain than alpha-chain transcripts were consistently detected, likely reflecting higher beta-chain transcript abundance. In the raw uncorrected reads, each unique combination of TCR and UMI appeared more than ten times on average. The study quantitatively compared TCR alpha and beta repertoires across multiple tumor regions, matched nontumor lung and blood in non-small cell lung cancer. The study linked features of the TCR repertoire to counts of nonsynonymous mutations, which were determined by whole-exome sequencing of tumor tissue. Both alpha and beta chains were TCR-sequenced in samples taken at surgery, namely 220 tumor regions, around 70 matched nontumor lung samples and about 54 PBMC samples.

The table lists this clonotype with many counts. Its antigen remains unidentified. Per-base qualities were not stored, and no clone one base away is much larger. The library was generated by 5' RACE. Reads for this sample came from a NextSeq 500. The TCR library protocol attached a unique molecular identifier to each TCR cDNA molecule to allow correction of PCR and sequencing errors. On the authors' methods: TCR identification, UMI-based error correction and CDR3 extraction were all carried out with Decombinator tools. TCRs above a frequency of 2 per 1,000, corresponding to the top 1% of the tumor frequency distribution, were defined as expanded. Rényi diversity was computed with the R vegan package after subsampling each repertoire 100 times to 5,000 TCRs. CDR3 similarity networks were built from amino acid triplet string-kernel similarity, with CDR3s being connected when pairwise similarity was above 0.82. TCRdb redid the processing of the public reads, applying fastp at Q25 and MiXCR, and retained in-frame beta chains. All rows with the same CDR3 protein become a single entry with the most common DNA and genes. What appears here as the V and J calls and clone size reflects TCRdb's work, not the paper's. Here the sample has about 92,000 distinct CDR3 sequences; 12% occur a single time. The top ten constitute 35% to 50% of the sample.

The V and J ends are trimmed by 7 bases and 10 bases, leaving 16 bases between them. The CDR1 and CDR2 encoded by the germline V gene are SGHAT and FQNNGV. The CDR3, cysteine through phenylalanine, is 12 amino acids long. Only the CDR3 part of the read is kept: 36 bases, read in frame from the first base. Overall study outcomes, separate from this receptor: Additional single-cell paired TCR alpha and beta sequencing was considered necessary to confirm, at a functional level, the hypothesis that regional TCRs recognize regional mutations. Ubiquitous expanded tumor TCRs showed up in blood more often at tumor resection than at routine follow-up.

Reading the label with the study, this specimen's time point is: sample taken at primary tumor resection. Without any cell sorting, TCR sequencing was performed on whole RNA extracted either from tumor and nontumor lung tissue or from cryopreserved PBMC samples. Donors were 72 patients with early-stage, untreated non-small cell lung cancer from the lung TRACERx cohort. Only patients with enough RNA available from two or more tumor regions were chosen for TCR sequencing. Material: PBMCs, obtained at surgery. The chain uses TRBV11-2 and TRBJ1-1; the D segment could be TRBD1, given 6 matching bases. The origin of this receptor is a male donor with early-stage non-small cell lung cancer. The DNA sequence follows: TGTGCCAGCACCATGACAGGCTTCGGAGCTTTCTTT. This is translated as CASTMTGFGAFF.